The clone carrying this T cell receptor (beta chain) was seen a handful of times. The germline V gene has CDR1 SGHRS and CDR2 YFSETQ. Losses at the gene ends were 4 bases for V and 8 bases for J; bases not matched to a gene: 12. The CDR3 is made up of 16 amino acids. This entry comes from a study of graft-versus-host responses after intestinal transplantation. Assay used: immunoSEQ multiplex PCR; TCRdb lists only in-frame clones, some missing. The profile shows approximately 60,000 clones, 80% to 90% of them singletons. This receptor was taken from a human patient who received an intestinal transplant, so some T cells may come from the graft donor. Here the sequenced sample was PBMCs, taken 26 days after transplant. The gene calls are TRBV5-1 and TRBJ1-6, with 7 bases that match TRBD1. The CDR3 protein is CASSPERTGWDSPLHF. The DNA of the CDR3 is TGCGCCAGCAGCCCGGAACGGACAGGATGGGATTCACCCCTCCACTTT.